This TCR beta chain was captured by sequencing in a study of blood T cells in healthy people across ages. The CDR3 covers 16 residues. J lost 3 bases, V lost 3 bases, and 6 bases had no gene match. Per the germline V gene, CDR1 is SGHTA and CDR2 is FQGNSA. Peripheral blood samples of roughly 9.8 milliliters were drawn from each donor. This clonotype has only a few counts. Its antigen is still unknown. Findings and limits, study-wide: Naive T cell percentage and TCR beta diversity correlated strongly. There were more naive CD4+ cells and higher diversity in long-lived donors than in aged donors.

A second PCR, run for roughly 7 to 11 cycles, used a sample-barcoded 5' primer plus a J-beta primer mix. MiXCR was run by TCRdb on the 5' RACE reads, yielding one entry per CDR3 protein. The data show about 1.6 million distinct CDR3 sequences, roughly 32% seen once. The chain uses TRBV7-2 and TRBJ2-3, with TRBD2 matching 10 bases. The sequenced sample consisted of blood. This clonotype originated in a woman aged 25 to 45 in good health. CDR3 DNA: TGTGCCAGCAGCTTTCTAGCGGGAGTCGTAACAGATACGCAGTATTTT. It specifies CASSFLAGVVTDTQYF.